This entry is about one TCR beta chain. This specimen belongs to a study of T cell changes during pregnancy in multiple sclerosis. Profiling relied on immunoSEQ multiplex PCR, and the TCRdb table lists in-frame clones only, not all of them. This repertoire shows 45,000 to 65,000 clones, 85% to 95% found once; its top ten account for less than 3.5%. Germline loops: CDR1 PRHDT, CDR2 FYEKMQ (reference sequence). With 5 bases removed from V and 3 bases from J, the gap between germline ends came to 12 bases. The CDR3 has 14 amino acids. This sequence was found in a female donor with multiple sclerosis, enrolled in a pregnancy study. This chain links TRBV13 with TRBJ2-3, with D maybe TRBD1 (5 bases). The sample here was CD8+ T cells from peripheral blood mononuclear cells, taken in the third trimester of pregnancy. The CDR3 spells CASSAKGKTDTQYF. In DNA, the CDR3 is TGTGCCAGCAGCGCTAAGGGGAAGACAGATACGCAGTATTTT.